Listed here are 16 T cell receptor beta chains from one sample, sequenced in a study of cytomegalovirus exposure and HLA in healthy donors. This PCR relied on a set of 60 Vbeta primers and 13 Jbeta primers. Only in-frame clones appear in the TCRdb table, and some are missing; sequencing was by immunoSEQ multiplex PCR. The sample records roughly 180,000 clones, 65% to 85% being singletons. The sample comprised PBMCs. The origin of the receptors is a female donor in good health and CMV-seronegative.

This clone was seen just once. The chain carries TRBV5-1 and TRBJ1-2; D is undetermined. CDR1 and CDR2 (germline): SGHRS, YFSETQ. The CDR3 is 15 amino acids. Deletions cut 0 bases from V and 5 bases from J, with 14 bases between. CDR3 region: CASSLDGGIRYGYTF. CDR3 nucleotides: TGCGCCAGCAGCTTGGATGGAGGGATAAGATATGGCTACACCTTC. Using reference TRBV5-1 and TRBJ1-2 for the parts outside the CDR3, the full variable domain is KAGVTQTPRYLIKTRGQQVTLSCSPISGHRSVSWYQQTPGQGLQFLFEYFSETQRNKGNFPGRFSGRQFSNSRSEMNVSTLELGDSALYLCASSLDGGIRYGYTFGSGTRLTVV.

A remark on this clone: Germline and junction disagree at one end, which may indicate a read error. The gene calls are TRBV6-1 and TRBJ1-1; possible D gene TRBD1, 5 bases. The CDR3 extends over 15 amino acids. CDR1 is MNHNS and CDR2 is SASEGT in the germline V gene. CDR3 in DNA: TGTGCCATCAGTGAAGTGGCGGGGGGGAACACTGAAGCTTTCTTT. Translation: CAISEVAGGNTEAFF.

This chain uses TRBV19 with TRBJ2-1; D gene unclear. Per germline, CDR1 LNHDA and CDR2 SQIVND (reference sequence). This CDR3 has 15 residues. V dropped 3 bases and J dropped 0 bases, with 9 bases sitting between them. Here the CDR3 DNA reads TGTGCCAGTAGTATCGCGGAGAGCTCCTACAATGAGCAGTTCTTC. This sequence encodes CASSIAESSYNEQFF.

This clone has only one observation. The rearrangement joins TRBV7-8 to TRBJ2-1; 10 nucleotides align to TRBD2. Unmatched junction bases numbered 11, after V lost 5 bases and J lost 7 bases. The CDR3 consists of 16 residues. CDR1 and CDR2 from the germline V gene are SGHVS and FQNEAQ. CDR3 residues: CASSEAGGNFGNEQFF. CDR3 sequence (DNA): TGTGCCAGCAGCGAAGCGGGGGGGAATTTTGGTAATGAGCAGTTCTTC. Full variable domain (outside the CDR3, taken from reference TRBV7-8 and TRBJ2-1): GAGVSQSPRYKVAKRGQDVALRCDPISGHVSLFWYQQALGQGPEFLTYFQNEAQLDKSGLPSDRFFAERPEGSVSTLKIQRTQQEDSAVYLCASSEAGGNFGNEQFFGPGTRLTVL.

The CDR3 DNA sequence: TGTGCCAGCAGCTTGCACAGTGCTGGAAACACCATATATTTT. Translating gives CASSLHSAGNTIYF. This chain connects TRBV7-9 to TRBJ1-3; D ambiguous. The CDR3 loop spans 14 amino acids. CDR1 and CDR2 (germline): SEHNR, FQNEAQ (reference sequence). Trimming pared 3 bases from V and 2 bases from J, leaving 8 bases between. Drawing the rest from reference TRBV7-9 and TRBJ1-3, the complete variable domain is DTGVSQNPRHKITKRGQNVTFRCDPISEHNRLYWYRQTLGQGPEFLTYFQNEAQLEKSRLLSDRFSAERPKGSFSTLEIQRTEQGDSAMYLCASSLHSAGNTIYFGEGSWLTVV.

The CDR3, as DNA: TGTGCCACCAGGAGGGGGGGGACTAGCGGACAAGAGACCCAGTACTTC. It codes for CATRRGGTSGQETQYF. V usage is TRBV15 and J usage is TRBJ2-5, with 11 positions matching TRBD2. The V gene's germline CDR1 is LNHNV and CDR2 YYDKDF (reference sequence). Trimming removed 6 bases from V and 2 bases from J; junction bases left unmatched: 8. The CDR3 runs to 16 residues.

The chain has TRBV2 and TRBJ1-1; D is perhaps TRBD1 (5 bases). CDR3 length: 15 residues. CDR1 and CDR2 (germline): SNHLY, FYNNEI. Deletions cut 7 bases from V and 0 bases from J, with 15 bases between. The CDR3 loop reads CASNLLTAMNTEAFF. DNA of the CDR3: TGTGCCAGCAATTTACTGACAGCCATGAACACTGAAGCTTTCTTT.

The genes are TRBV28 and TRBJ1-5, with 7 positions matching TRBD1. Germline V lookup: CDR1 MDHEN, CDR2 SYDVKM. The V and J ends lost 6 bases and 1 base, in that order; junction bases with no gene match: 15. The CDR3 consists of 18 residues. The CDR3 sequence: CASSLRGMDQYSNQPQHF. In nucleotides, the CDR3 is TGTGCCAGCAGCCTCAGGGGGATGGATCAATACAGCAATCAGCCCCAGCATTTT.

A few counts support this clone. The chain is built from TRBV27 and TRBJ2-1, with D uncertain. The CDR3 totals 15 residues. Germline V gives CDR1 MNHEY, CDR2 SMNVEV (reference sequence). Between the trimmed V and J ends, which lost 5 bases and 2 bases, there was a span of 13 bases. The chain's CDR3 is CASSQRVFTYNEQFF. CDR3 bases: TGTGCCAGCAGTCAACGGGTGTTCACCTACAATGAGCAGTTCTTC.

In this sample, this clone turned up a few times. This chain joins TRBV7-2 and TRBJ1-1; D gene unclear. The CDR3 is made up of 14 amino acids. Trimming took off 5 bases at V and 2 bases at J, with 12 bases between the two ends. Germline values: CDR1 SGHTA, CDR2 FQGNSA. In DNA form, the CDR3 reads TGTGCCAGCAGCCCGAGGCGGTCCAACACTGAAGCTTTCTTT. This gives the protein CASSPRRSNTEAFF.

The chain combines TRBV7-3 with TRBJ2-1; 10 bases are shared with TRBD2. The CDR3 has 14 amino acids. Germline V gives CDR1 SGHTA, CDR2 FQGTGA. The V and J ends lost 5 bases and 6 bases, in that order; junction bases with no gene match: 4. CDR3 sequence: CASSTGLASNEQFF. CDR3 nucleotides: TGTGCCAGCAGCACGGGACTAGCGTCCAATGAGCAGTTCTTC. The full variable domain, rest sourced from reference TRBV7-3 and TRBJ2-1, is GAGVSQTPSNKVTEKGKYVELRCDPISGHTALYWYRQSLGQGPEFLIYFQGTGAADDSGLPNDRFFAVRPEGSVSTLKIQRTERGDSAVYLCASSTGLASNEQFFGPGTRLTVL.

This chain connects TRBV5-4 to TRBJ2-7; 9 bases line up with TRBD2. Per germline, CDR1 SGHNT and CDR2 YYREEE (reference sequence). This CDR3 spans 19 amino acids. V shed 0 bases, J shed 2 bases, and the junction held 15 bases outside the gene matches. In DNA, the CDR3 is TGTGCCAGCAGCTTGGTTGTCCTTACCTCGGGACTAGCAACCTACGAGCAGTACTTC. It is translated as CASSLVVLTSGLATYEQYF.

The table lists this clone with a count of one. The gene calls are TRBV7-9 and TRBJ2-5; 11 positions agree with TRBD2. From germline, CDR1 is SEHNR and CDR2 FQNEAQ (reference sequence). Germline trimming cut 2 bases from V and 1 base from J; bases unmatched to any gene: 6. The CDR3 is 17 amino acids. CDR3 coding DNA: TGTGCCAGCAGCTTACCCACTAGCGGGGGAAGCCAAGAGACCCAGTACTTC. It specifies CASSLPTSGGSQETQYF.

The chain carries TRBV11-1 and TRBJ1-2; TRBD1 aligns across 7 bases. Germline values: CDR1 SGHAT, CDR2 FQDESV (reference sequence). The CDR3 has 13 amino acids. Trimming took 4 bases from V and 4 from J; bases not matched to a gene: 3. This CDR3 is CASSSTGSYGYTF. CDR3 nucleotide sequence: TGTGCCAGCAGCTCGACAGGGAGCTATGGCTACACCTTC.

This clone was found a few times. The gene calls are TRBV7-9 and TRBJ2-1; D call uncertain. CDR1 and CDR2 from the germline V gene are SEHNR and FQNEAQ (reference sequence). This CDR3 has 11 residues. Trimming took 3 bases from V and 9 from J, leaving 6 bases between them. The DNA of the CDR3 is TGTGCCAGCAGCTTCGGTGTTGAGCAGTTCTTC. It specifies CASSFGVEQFF.

The chain uses TRBV5-1 and TRBJ2-1; 10 bases are a match to TRBD2. The CDR3 spans 15 residues. V dropped 5 bases and J dropped 8; count of bases not matched to a gene: 10. The germline gives CDR1 SGHRS, CDR2 YFSETQ. Written as DNA, the CDR3 is TGCGCCAGCAGACGGATTGAAGCGGGAGGGGATGAGCAGTTCTTC. Amino acid sequence: CASRRIEAGGDEQFF.